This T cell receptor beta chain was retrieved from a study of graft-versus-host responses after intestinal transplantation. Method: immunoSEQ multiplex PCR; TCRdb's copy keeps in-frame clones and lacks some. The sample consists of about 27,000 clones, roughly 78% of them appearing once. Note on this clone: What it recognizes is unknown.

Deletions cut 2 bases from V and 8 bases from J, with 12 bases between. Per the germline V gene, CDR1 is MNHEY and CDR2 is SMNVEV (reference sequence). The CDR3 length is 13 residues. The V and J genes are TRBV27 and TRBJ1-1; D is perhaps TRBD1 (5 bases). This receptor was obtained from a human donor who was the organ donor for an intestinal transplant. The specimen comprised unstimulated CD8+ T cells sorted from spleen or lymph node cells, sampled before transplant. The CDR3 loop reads CASSLQPWTEAFF. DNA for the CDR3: TGTGCCAGCAGTTTACAACCTTGGACAGAAGCTTTCTTT.